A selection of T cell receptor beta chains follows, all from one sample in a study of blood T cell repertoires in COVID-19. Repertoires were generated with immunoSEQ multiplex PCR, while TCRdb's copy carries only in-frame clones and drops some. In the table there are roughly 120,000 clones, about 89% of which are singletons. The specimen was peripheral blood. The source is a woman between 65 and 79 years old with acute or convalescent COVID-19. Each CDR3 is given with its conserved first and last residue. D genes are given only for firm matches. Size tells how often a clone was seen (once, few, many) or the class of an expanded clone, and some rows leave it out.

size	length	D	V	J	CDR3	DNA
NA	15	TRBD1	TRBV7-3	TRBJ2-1	CASSSTGGSYNEQFF	TGTGCCAGCAGCTCGACAGGGGGCTCCTACAATGAGCAGTTCTTC
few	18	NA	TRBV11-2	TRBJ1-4	CASSRGNLAFATNEKLFF	TGTGCCAGCAGCAGAGGCAACCTCGCGTTTGCAACTAATGAAAAACTGTTTTTT
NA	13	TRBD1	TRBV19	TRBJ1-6	CASGTGHNSPLHF	TGTGCCAGTGGGACAGGGCATAATTCACCCCTCCACTTT
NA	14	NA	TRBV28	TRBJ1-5	CASRLPREDQPQHF	TGTGCCAGCAGACTACCCAGGGAGGATCAGCCCCAGCATTTT
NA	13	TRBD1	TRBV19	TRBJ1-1	CASAGTENTEAFF	TGTGCCAGCGCCGGGACAGAAAACACTGAAGCTTTCTTT
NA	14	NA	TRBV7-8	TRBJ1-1	CASHRRPEVSEAFF	TGTGCCAGCCACCGGAGGCCCGAAGTCAGCGAAGCTTTCTTT
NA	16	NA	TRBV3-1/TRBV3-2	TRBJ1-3	CASSQEGGYSGNTIYF	TGTGCCAGCAGCCAAGAGGGCGGGTATTCTGGAAACACCATATATTTT
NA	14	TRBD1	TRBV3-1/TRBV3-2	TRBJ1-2	CASSQETGAGGYTF	TGTGCCAGCAGCCAAGAGACAGGGGCGGGCGGCTACACCTTC
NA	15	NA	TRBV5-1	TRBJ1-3	CASSEDGGIGNTIYF	TGCGCCAGCAGCGAAGATGGGGGGATTGGAAACACCATATATTTT
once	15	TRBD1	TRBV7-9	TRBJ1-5	CASSQGQGHHQPQHF	TGTGCCAGCAGCCAGGGACAGGGCCACCATCAGCCCCAGCATTTT
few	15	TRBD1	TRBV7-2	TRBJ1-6	CASSFQIQGGSPLHF	TGTGCCAGCAGCTTTCAGATCCAGGGGGGTTCACCCCTCCACTTT
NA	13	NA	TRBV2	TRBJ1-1	CASSSTENTEAFF	TGTGCCAGCAGCTCCACAGAGAACACTGAAGCTTTCTTT
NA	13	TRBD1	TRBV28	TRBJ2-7	CATTGTNSYEQYF	TGTGCTACGACAGGGACCAACTCCTACGAGCAGTACTTC
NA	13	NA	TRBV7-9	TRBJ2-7	CASSAGLYNEQYF	TGTGCCAGCAGCGCCGGACTTTATAACGAGCAGTACTTC
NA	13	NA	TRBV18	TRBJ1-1	CASSGALNTEAFF	TGTGCCAGCTCGGGGGCCCTGAACACTGAAGCTTTCTTT
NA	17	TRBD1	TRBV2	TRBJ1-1	CASIQGAQYTMNTEAFF	TGTGCCAGCATACAGGGGGCGCAATATACCATGAACACTGAAGCTTTCTTT
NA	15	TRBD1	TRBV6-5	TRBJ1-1	CASSGQGPRRTEAFF	TGTGCCAGCTCCGGACAGGGACCAAGGAGGACTGAAGCTTTCTTT
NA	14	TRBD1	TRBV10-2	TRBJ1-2	CASSVSRGLYGYTF	TGCGCCAGCAGTGTCTCCAGGGGGCTCTATGGCTACACCTTC
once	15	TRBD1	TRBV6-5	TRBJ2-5	CASSYQTGREETQYF	TGTGCCAGCAGTTACCAGACAGGGAGAGAAGAGACCCAGTACTTC
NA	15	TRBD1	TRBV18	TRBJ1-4	CASSNLTGGVEKLFF	TGTGCCAGCTCAAACCTGACAGGGGGCGTTGAAAAACTGTTTTTT
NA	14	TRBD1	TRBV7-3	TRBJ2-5	CASSPLGQKETQYF	TGTGCCAGCAGCCCCCTGGGACAGAAAGAGACCCAGTACTTC
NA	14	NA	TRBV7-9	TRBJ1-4	CASSLSGESEKLFF	TGTGCCAGCAGCTTATCAGGGGAAAGTGAAAAACTGTTTTTT
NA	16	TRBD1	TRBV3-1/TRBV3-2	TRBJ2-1	CASSPGQGADYNEQFF	TGTGCCAGCAGCCCCGGACAGGGGGCTGATTACAATGAGCAGTTCTTC
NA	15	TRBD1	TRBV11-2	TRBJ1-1	CASSGIKDRDTEAFF	TGTGCCAGCAGCGGCATAAAGGACAGGGACACTGAAGCTTTCTTT
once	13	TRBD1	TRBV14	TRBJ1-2	CASSHLTGLGYTF	TGTGCCAGCAGCCACTTGACAGGGCTTGGCTACACCTTC
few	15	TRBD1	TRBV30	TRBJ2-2	CAWSRDSPAKGELFF	TGTGCCTGGAGTCGGGACAGCCCCGCGAAGGGGGAGCTGTTTTTT
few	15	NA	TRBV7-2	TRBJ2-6	CASTRQNSGANVLTF	TGTGCCAGCACCCGACAGAACTCTGGGGCCAACGTCCTGACTTTC
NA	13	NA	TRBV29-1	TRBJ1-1	CSVERKLVTEAFF	TGCAGCGTTGAGCGCAAGTTGGTCACTGAAGCTTTCTTT
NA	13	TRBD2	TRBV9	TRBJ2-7	CASSVGGGSEQYF	TGTGCCAGCAGCGTAGGGGGAGGGAGCGAGCAGTACTTC
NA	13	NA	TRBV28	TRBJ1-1	CASSLLANTEAFF	TGTGCCAGCAGTTTATTGGCAAACACTGAAGCTTTCTTT
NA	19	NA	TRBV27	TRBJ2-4	CASIISPVQGSVWVNIQYF	TGTGCCAGCATCATATCCCCCGTACAGGGTTCTGTCTGGGTGAACATTCAGTACTTC
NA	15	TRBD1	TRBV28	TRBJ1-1	CASSFGGTGNTEAFF	TGTGCCAGCAGTTTTGGCGGGACAGGGAACACTGAAGCTTTCTTT
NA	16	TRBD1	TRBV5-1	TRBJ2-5	CASSGRGQGGGETQYF	TGCGCCAGCAGCGGCCGGGGACAGGGTGGCGGGGAGACCCAGTACTTC
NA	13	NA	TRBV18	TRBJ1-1	CASSPNRDPEAFF	TGTGCCAGCTCTCCAAACAGGGACCCTGAAGCTTTCTTT
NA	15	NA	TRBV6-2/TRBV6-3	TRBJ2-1	CASSYWGLSYNEQFF	TGTGCCAGCAGTTATTGGGGCCTATCTTACAATGAGCAGTTCTTC
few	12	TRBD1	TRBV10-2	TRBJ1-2	CASSDRQGGYTF	TGCGCCAGCAGTGACAGACAGGGTGGCTACACCTTC
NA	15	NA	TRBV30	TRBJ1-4	CAWSPPGATNEKLFF	TGTGCCTGGAGTCCGCCGGGGGCAACTAATGAAAAACTGTTTTTT
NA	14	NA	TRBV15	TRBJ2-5	CATRRGAEGETQYF	TGTGCCACCAGACGAGGCGCGGAAGGAGAGACCCAGTACTTC
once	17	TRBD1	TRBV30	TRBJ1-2	CAWVTTRGQGTNYGYTF	TGTGCCTGGGTAACAACAAGGGGACAGGGTACTAACTATGGCTACACCTTC
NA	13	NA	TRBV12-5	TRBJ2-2	CASDGQSTGELFF	TGTGCTAGTGACGGACAGAGCACCGGGGAGCTGTTTTTT
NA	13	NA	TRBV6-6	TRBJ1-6	CASRGGTEFPLHF	TGTGCCAGCAGGGGGGGGACGGAGTTTCCCCTCCACTTT
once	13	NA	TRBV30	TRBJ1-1	CAWSQDMNTEAFF	TGTGCCTGGTCCCAGGACATGAACACTGAAGCTTTCTTT